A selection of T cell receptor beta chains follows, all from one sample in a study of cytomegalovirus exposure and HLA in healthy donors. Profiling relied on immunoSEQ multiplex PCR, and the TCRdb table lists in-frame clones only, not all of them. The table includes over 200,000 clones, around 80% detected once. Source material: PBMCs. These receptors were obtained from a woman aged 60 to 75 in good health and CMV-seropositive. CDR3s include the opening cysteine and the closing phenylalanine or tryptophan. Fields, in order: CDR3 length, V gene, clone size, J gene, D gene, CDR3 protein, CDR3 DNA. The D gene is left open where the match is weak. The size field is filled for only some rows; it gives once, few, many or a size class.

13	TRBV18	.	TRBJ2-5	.	CASSPGVQETQYF	TGTGCCAGCTCACCAGGAGTGCAAGAGACCCAGTACTTC
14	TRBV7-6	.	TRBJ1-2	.	CASSPTQGYYGYTF	TGTGCCAGCAGCCCTACTCAGGGGTACTATGGCTACACCTTC
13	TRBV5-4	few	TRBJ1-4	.	CASSFGHGEKLFF	TGTGCCAGCAGTTTTGGACATGGTGAAAAACTGTTTTTT
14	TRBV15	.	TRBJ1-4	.	CATSMPQAPEKLFF	TGTGCCACCAGCATGCCTCAGGCCCCTGAAAAACTGTTTTTT
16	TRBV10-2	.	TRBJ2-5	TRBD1	CASSLTPGQGQETQYF	TGCGCCAGCAGCCTGACCCCGGGACAGGGCCAAGAGACCCAGTACTTC
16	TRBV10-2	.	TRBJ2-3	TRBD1	CASSNLWDRGPRAQYF	TGCGCCAGCAGCAACCTATGGGACAGGGGTCCAAGGGCGCAGTATTTT
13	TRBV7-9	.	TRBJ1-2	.	CASSLGTDYGYTF	TGTGCCAGCAGCTTAGGGACAGACTATGGCTACACCTTC
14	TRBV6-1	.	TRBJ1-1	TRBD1	CASSEYRGDTEAFF	TGTGCCAGCAGTGAATACAGGGGGGACACTGAAGCTTTCTTT
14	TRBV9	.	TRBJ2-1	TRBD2	CASSVVSGNNEQFF	TGTGCCAGCAGCGTAGTCAGCGGGAACAATGAGCAGTTCTTC
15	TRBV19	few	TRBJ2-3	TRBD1	CASSMVRGPADTQYF	TGTGCCAGTAGTATGGTAAGGGGGCCCGCAGATACGCAGTATTTT
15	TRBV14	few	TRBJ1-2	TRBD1	CASSSRDRRPDGYTF	TGTGCCAGCAGCTCCCGGGACAGGCGCCCGGATGGCTACACCTTC
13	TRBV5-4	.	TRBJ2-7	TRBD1	CASSLDRGVEQYF	TGTGCCAGCAGCTTGGACAGGGGAGTGGAGCAGTACTTC
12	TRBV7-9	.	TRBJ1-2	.	CASRSGWDGYTF	TGTGCCAGCAGGTCGGGATGGGATGGCTACACCTTC
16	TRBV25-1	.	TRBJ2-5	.	CASMASRRAGQETQYF	TGTGCCAGCATGGCCTCGCGGAGGGCTGGCCAAGAGACCCAGTACTTC
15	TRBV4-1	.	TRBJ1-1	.	CASSQDRQVNTEAFF	TGCGCCAGCAGCCAAGATCGCCAGGTGAACACTGAAGCTTTCTTT
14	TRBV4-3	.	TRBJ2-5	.	CASSQEEGVETQYF	TGCGCCAGCAGCCAAGAGGAAGGGGTAGAGACCCAGTACTTC
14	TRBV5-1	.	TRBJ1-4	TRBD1	CASSPGGTNEKLFF	TGCGCCAGCAGCCCAGGGGGGACTAATGAAAAACTGTTTTTT
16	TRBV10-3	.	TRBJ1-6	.	CAISRVQGAYNSPLHF	TGTGCCATCAGTCGTGTCCAGGGTGCCTATAATTCACCCCTCCACTTT
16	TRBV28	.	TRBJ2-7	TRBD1	CASSFLLGQGSYEQYF	TGTGCCAGCAGTTTCCTCCTCGGACAGGGGAGCTACGAGCAGTACTTC
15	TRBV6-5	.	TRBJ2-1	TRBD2	CASSYGLAVLNEQFF	TGTGCCAGCAGTTACGGCCTAGCGGTCCTCAATGAGCAGTTCTTC
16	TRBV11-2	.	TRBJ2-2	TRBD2	CASSLNSGRDAGELFF	TGTGCCAGCAGCTTAAATAGCGGGAGGGATGCCGGGGAGCTGTTTTTT
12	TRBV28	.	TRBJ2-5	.	CASSSNTETQYF	TGTGCCAGCAGTTCAAACACCGAGACCCAGTACTTC
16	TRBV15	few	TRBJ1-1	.	CATSRDRIGGETEAFF	TGTGCCACCAGCAGAGATCGAATAGGGGGAGAGACTGAAGCTTTCTTT
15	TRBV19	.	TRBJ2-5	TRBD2	CASSLRTSGGETQYF	TGTGCCAGTAGTCTAAGGACTAGCGGGGGAGAGACCCAGTACTTC
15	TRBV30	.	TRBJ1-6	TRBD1	CAWSATGAYNSPLHF	TGTGCCTGGAGTGCAACAGGGGCCTATAATTCACCCCTCCACTTT
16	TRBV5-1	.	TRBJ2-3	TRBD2	CASSLERGSGTDTQYF	TGCGCCAGCAGCTTAGAGCGGGGGTCGGGCACAGATACGCAGTATTTT
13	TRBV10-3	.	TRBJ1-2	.	CAISVDRGGGYTF	TGTGCCATCAGTGTCGATCGGGGAGGCGGCTACACCTTC
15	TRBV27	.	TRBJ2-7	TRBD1	CASSPGQGRVYEQYF	TGTGCCAGCAGTCCAGGACAGGGAAGAGTCTACGAGCAGTACTTC
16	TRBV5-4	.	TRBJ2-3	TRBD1	CASSWAGTGGANTQYF	TGTGCCAGCAGCTGGGCCGGGACAGGGGGCGCAAATACGCAGTATTTT
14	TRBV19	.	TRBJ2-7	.	CASSLDTFSYEQYF	TGTGCCAGTAGCCTTGACACCTTCTCCTACGAGCAGTACTTC
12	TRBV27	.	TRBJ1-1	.	CASSLSTGRAFF	TGTGCCAGCAGTTTATCGACAGGAAGGGCTTTCTTT
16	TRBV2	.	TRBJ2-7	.	CASRRPGGGPSNEQYF	TGTGCCAGCAGACGCCCCGGCGGAGGCCCCTCCAACGAGCAGTACTTC
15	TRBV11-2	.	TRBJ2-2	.	CASSLVVDSPGELFF	TGTGCCAGCAGCTTAGTGGTAGACAGCCCCGGGGAGCTGTTTTTT
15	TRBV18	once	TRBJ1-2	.	CASSPDQAGGYGYTF	TGTGCCAGCTCACCAGACCAGGCGGGGGGCTATGGCTACACCTTC
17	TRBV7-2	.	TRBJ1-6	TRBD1	CASSLQGQTGYNSPLHF	TGTGCCAGCAGCTTACAGGGACAGACAGGGTATAATTCACCCCTCCACTTT
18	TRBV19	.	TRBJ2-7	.	CASSMRINTQGRKDEQYF	TGTGCCAGTAGTATGCGGATTAATACACAGGGAAGAAAGGACGAGCAGTACTTC
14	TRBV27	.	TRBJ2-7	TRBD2	CASYEERDGHEQYF	TGTGCCTCCTATGAGGAGCGGGATGGACACGAGCAGTACTTC
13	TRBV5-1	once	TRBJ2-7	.	CASSYIGDGEQYF	TGCGCCAGCAGCTATATAGGGGATGGCGAGCAGTACTTC
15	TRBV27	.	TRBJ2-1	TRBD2	CASSPGASGANEQFF	TGTGCCAGCAGTCCCGGGGCTAGCGGGGCAAATGAGCAGTTCTTC
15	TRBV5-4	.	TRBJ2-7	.	CASSSGRGGLYEQYF	TGTGCCAGCAGCTCGGGAAGGGGGGGACTCTACGAGCAGTACTTC
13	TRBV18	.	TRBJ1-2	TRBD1	CASSLTGDYGYTF	TGTGCCAGCTCACTTACAGGGGACTATGGCTACACCTTC
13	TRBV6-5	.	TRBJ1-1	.	CASSYQGNTEAFF	TGTGCCAGCAGTTATCAGGGGAACACTGAAGCTTTCTTT
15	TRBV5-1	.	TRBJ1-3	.	CASSLAFSSGNTIYF	TGCGCCAGCAGCTTGGCCTTCTCCTCTGGAAACACCATATATTTT
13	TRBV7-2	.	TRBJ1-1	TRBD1	CASRDRGYTEAFF	TGTGCCAGCAGAGACAGGGGGTACACTGAAGCTTTCTTT
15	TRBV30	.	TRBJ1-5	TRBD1	CAWSLRDRGNQPQHF	TGTGCCTGGAGTCTCAGAGACAGGGGCAATCAGCCCCAGCATTTT
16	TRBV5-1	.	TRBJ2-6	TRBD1	CASSETGGPGANVLTF	TGCGCCAGCAGCGAGACAGGGGGCCCTGGGGCCAACGTCCTGACTTTC